Shown below are 32 T cell receptor beta chains from a single sample sequenced in a study of shared clonotypes between healthy human individuals. Here immunoSEQ multiplex PCR was the method, and the copy in TCRdb shows in-frame clones only, minus some. The sample carries 2.5 million or so clones, around nine tenths recorded once. What was sequenced was naive CD4+ T cells sorted from blood. Subset specified: CD45RA+ positively selected. Receptor source: a man aged 18 to 35 in good health.

The rearrangement uses TRBV30 and TRBJ2-5; D call uncertain. This CDR3 region has 12 residues. V lost 1 base and J lost 5, with 8 bases in between. Per the germline V gene, CDR1 is GTSNPN and CDR2 is SVGIG (reference sequence). The CDR3 reads CAWSADRETQYF. For the CDR3, the DNA is TGTGCCTGGAGTGCGGACCGGGAGACCCAGTACTTC.

The gene calls are TRBV5-4 and TRBJ1-6; 8 nucleotides line up with TRBD1. The length of the CDR3 is 15 residues. Per germline, CDR1 SGHNT and CDR2 YYREEE (reference sequence). V dropped 4 bases and J dropped 7; count of bases not matched to a gene: 7. The CDR3 bases are TGTGCCAGCAGCAAGACAGGGGTCGAGAATTCACCCCTCCACTTT. It codes for CASSKTGVENSPLHF.

This chain connects TRBV18 to TRBJ1-5, with 10 bases matching TRBD1. CDR1 KGHSH and CDR2 LQKENI come from the germline V gene. V trimming: 3 bases; J trimming: 9 bases; junction bases outside the gene matches: 8. The CDR3 runs 15 residues. CDR3 coding DNA: TGTGCCAGCTCACCGGGGACAGGGGCCCGCTGGCCCCAGCATTTT. This gives the protein CASSPGTGARWPQHF.

The DNA of the CDR3 is TGTGCCAGCAGCTTGGTTGGGGGGACTACTTCCTATGGCTACACCTTC. Its protein product is CASSLVGGTTSYGYTF. The gene calls are TRBV5-6 and TRBJ1-2, with D perhaps matching TRBD1 (5 bases). This CDR3 region has 16 residues. In germline, CDR1 is SGHDT, CDR2 YYEEEE. Deletions cut 0 bases from V and 4 bases from J, with 16 bases between.

This chain connects TRBV7-3 to TRBJ1-3, with D hard to call. The CDR3 runs to 15 residues. Germline-derived CDR1 and CDR2 are SGHTA and FQGTGA. Trimming removed 5 bases at V and 0 bases at J, with 11 bases between. The CDR3 coding sequence is TGTGCCAGCAGCCCCGTCACCCACTCTGGAAACACCATATATTTT. Translating it yields CASSPVTHSGNTIYF.

A remark on this clone: Distinct nucleotide sequences in the sample also encode this CDR3. The chain carries TRBV5-1 and TRBJ1-6; D is uncertain. The CDR3 contains 14 residues. V was pared by 3 bases and J by 7 bases, with 11 bases between. The V gene's germline CDR1 is SGHRS and CDR2 YFSETQ. CDR3 residues: CASSSGDSNSPLHF. The CDR3 bases are TGCGCCAGCAGCTCGGGCGACTCGAATTCACCCCTCCACTTT.

The chain is built from TRBV5-4 and TRBJ2-2; D remains ambiguous. The germline V gene encodes CDR1 SGHNT and CDR2 YYREEE (reference sequence). There are 12 residues in the CDR3. The ends were cut back, 2 bases at V and 8 bases at J, with 7 bases in the middle. The CDR3 DNA sequence: TGTGCCAGCAGCTTCTACCCAGGGGAGCTGTTTTTT. It codes for CASSFYPGELFF.

This clone was counted once. The rearrangement joins TRBV11-3 to TRBJ2-6; TRBD1 agrees at 8 bases. V lost 5 bases, J lost 2 bases, and 2 bases stayed unmatched. The CDR3 has 15 amino acids. Germline CDR1 reads SGHNT; CDR2 reads YENEEA. This CDR3 reads CASSKTGAGANVLTF. Written as DNA, the CDR3 is TGTGCCAGCAGCAAGACAGGGGCTGGGGCCAACGTCCTGACTTTC.

A single count supports this clone. V is TRBV10-1 and J is TRBJ2-3; TRBD2 agrees at 12 bases. V trimming: 6 bases; J trimming: 2 bases; junction bases outside the gene matches: 3. Germline CDR1 reads WNHNN; CDR2 reads SYGVQD (reference sequence). This CDR3 contains 15 residues. CDR3 amino acids: CASRASGGATDTQYF. Here the CDR3 DNA reads TGCGCCAGCAGGGCTAGCGGGGGGGCCACAGATACGCAGTATTTT.

The genes are TRBV7-2 and TRBJ1-2, with 7 positions matching TRBD1. CDR1 is SGHTA, CDR2 FQGNSA, per germline. V lost 5 bases, J lost 3 bases, and 9 bases stayed unmatched. This CDR3 is 15 amino acids long. The CDR3 sequence is CASSEEGASDYGYTF. The CDR3 region has the DNA TGTGCCAGCAGCGAGGAGGGGGCTTCGGACTATGGCTACACCTTC.

V gene TRBV6-1 combines with J gene TRBJ1-3; the D is unclear. Germline CDR1 and CDR2: MNHNS and SASEGT. The CDR3 extends over 13 amino acids. The V gene lost 0 bases and the J gene lost 4 bases, with 4 bases spanning the gap. The chain's CDR3 is CASSEAPGNTIYF. The CDR3 DNA reads TGTGCCAGCAGTGAAGCACCCGGAAACACCATATATTTT.

This clone was counted once. The chain couples TRBV7-9 to TRBJ2-5; D is unresolved. Germline V gene data show CDR1 as SEHNR and CDR2 as FQNEAQ (reference sequence). The CDR3 runs to 17 residues. V lost 5 bases, J lost 1 base, and 20 bases lay in between. The chain's CDR3 is CASSPGEGKNGQETQYF. DNA of the CDR3: TGTGCCAGCAGCCCCGGAGAAGGGAAAAACGGCCAAGAGACCCAGTACTTC.

Details on this clone: This same CDR3 is encoded by further DNA sequences in the sample. The J gene is TRBJ2-2, the V gene TRBV27, with D unresolved. Germline V gene data show CDR1 as MNHEY and CDR2 as SMNVEV (reference sequence). This CDR3 has 12 residues. The V end lost 6 bases, the J end lost 0 bases, and 2 bases lay between the germline ends. CDR3 in DNA: TGTGCCAGCAGCACGAACACCGGGGAGCTGTTTTTT. Protein product: CASSTNTGELFF.

The rearrangement joins TRBV28 to TRBJ2-7; 7 bases are shared with TRBD1. This CDR3 region has 13 residues. Germline loops: CDR1 MDHEN, CDR2 SYDVKM. V lost 8 bases to trimming and J lost 4 bases; unmatched junction nucleotides: 8. The chain's CDR3 is CASHRQGEYEQYF. CDR3 sequence (DNA): TGTGCCAGCCACCGGCAGGGGGAGTACGAGCAGTACTTC.

V is TRBV5-6 and J is TRBJ2-1, with TRBD1 as a possible D gene (5 bases). Germline V CDR1 and CDR2: SGHDT, YYEEEE. The CDR3 spans 15 residues. V shed 3 bases and J shed 3 bases, with 13 bases lying between them. In nucleotides, the CDR3 is TGTGCCAGCAGCTCCCCAGGGAACGGCTACAATGAGCAGTTCTTC. Protein: CASSSPGNGYNEQFF. The full variable domain, with the rest looked up from reference TRBV5-6 and TRBJ2-1, is DAGVTQSPTHLIKTRGQQVTLRCSPKSGHDTVSWYQQALGQGPQFIFQYYEEEERQRGNFPDRFSGHQFPNYSSELNVNALLLGDSALYLCASSSPGNGYNEQFFGPGTRLTVL.

This clone showed up just a few times. The CDR3 coding sequence is TGTGCCAGCAGCTTAGGACCCACACAGTACTTC. It specifies CASSLGPTQYF. The gene calls are TRBV11-1 and TRBJ2-7; D remains ambiguous. The length of the CDR3 is 11 residues. Trimming took off 1 base at V and 10 bases at J, with 8 bases between the two ends. CDR1 SGHAT and CDR2 FQDESV come from the germline V gene (reference sequence).

This chain uses TRBV7-3 with TRBJ2-3; D is ambiguous. This CDR3 is 13 amino acids long. With 5 bases removed from V and 0 bases from J, the gap between germline ends came to 6 bases. Germline V lookup: CDR1 SGHTA, CDR2 FQGTGA. The CDR3 nucleotides read TGTGCCAGCAGCCTGCAGAGCACAGATACGCAGTATTTT. Its protein is CASSLQSTDTQYF.

The chain joins TRBV2 to TRBJ2-7, with TRBD2 matching 10 bases. The CDR3 totals 14 residues. V lost 9 bases, J lost 0 bases, and 5 bases stayed unmatched. CDR1 and CDR2 (germline): SNHLY, FYNNEI. CDR3 coding DNA: TGTGCCAGTGAAAAGCGGGGGGGCTCCTACGAGCAGTACTTC. Its translation: CASEKRGGSYEQYF.

The J gene is TRBJ2-2, the V gene TRBV5-1; 10 nucleotides align to TRBD2. The CDR3 length is 14 residues. The germline gives CDR1 SGHRS, CDR2 YFSETQ. Unmatched junction bases numbered 2, after V lost 4 bases and J lost 5 bases. The CDR3: CASSPGLATGELFF. DNA for the CDR3: TGCGCCAGCAGCCCGGGACTAGCGACCGGGGAGCTGTTTTTT. Based on the CDR3 plus reference TRBV5-1 and TRBJ2-2, the full variable domain is KAGVTQTPRYLIKTRGQQVTLSCSPISGHRSVSWYQQTPGQGLQFLFEYFSETQRNKGNFPGRFSGRQFSNSRSEMNVSTLELGDSALYLCASSPGLATGELFFGEGSRLTVL.

In this sample, this clone turned up once. V is TRBV29-1 and J is TRBJ2-3; 8 bases are shared with TRBD1. The CDR3 has 13 amino acids. Germline assignment: CDR1 SQVTM and CDR2 ANQGSEA. J gave up 4 bases and V 6 bases, and 6 bases lay outside the gene matches. CDR3 coding DNA: TGCAGCGTGAGACAGGGGACCGCAGATACGCAGTATTTT. This codes for CSVRQGTADTQYF.

The chain employs TRBV5-4 and TRBJ2-6, with D perhaps matching TRBD2 (7 bases). Germline V lookup: CDR1 SGHNT, CDR2 YYREEE (reference sequence). The CDR3 totals 19 residues. Trimming removed 4 bases at V and 2 bases at J, with 22 bases between. The CDR3 spells CASSPRVGGQGPGANVLTF. The CDR3 DNA sequence: TGTGCCAGCAGCCCCCGGGTCGGGGGGCAAGGTCCTGGGGCCAACGTCCTGACTTTC.

This clone is a singleton in its sample. J is TRBJ2-1 and V is TRBV9, with 8 bases identical to TRBD2. After removal of 4 bases from V and 9 bases from J, the junction contained 18 bases not matched to a gene. The CDR3 totals 17 residues. Germline CDR1 SGDLS, CDR2 YYNGEE. The CDR3 DNA follows: TGTGCCAGCAGCAACGGGGGGGGCCCCCTATCTGGAGTTGAGCAGTTCTTC. It specifies CASSNGGGPLSGVEQFF. Using reference TRBV9 and TRBJ2-1 for the parts outside the CDR3, the full variable domain is DSGVTQTPKHLITATGQRVTLRCSPRSGDLSVYWYQQSLDQGLQFLIQYYNGEERAKGNILERFSAQQFPDLHSELNLSSLELGDSALYFCASSNGGGPLSGVEQFFGPGTRLTVL.

The chain uses TRBV2 and TRBJ1-4; D uncertain. The V gene lost 5 bases and the J gene lost 3 bases, with 13 bases spanning the gap. Per germline, CDR1 SNHLY and CDR2 FYNNEI. The CDR3 consists of 15 residues. The CDR3 DNA follows: TGTGCCAGCAGTACGGACGGAGTAGCTAATGAAAAACTGTTTTTT. Encoded protein: CASSTDGVANEKLFF.

This clone came up a few times. The chain couples TRBV19 to TRBJ1-5, with 10 bases fitting TRBD1. The germline gives CDR1 LNHDA, CDR2 SQIVND (reference sequence). The CDR3 extends over 16 amino acids. The V gene end was trimmed by 6 bases and the J gene end by 2 bases; junction bases not matched to a gene: 7. The chain's CDR3 is CASSPGTGDRNQPQHF. The CDR3 DNA is TGTGCCAGTAGCCCCGGGACAGGGGACCGCAATCAGCCCCAGCATTTT. Filled out from reference TRBV19 and TRBJ1-5, the complete variable domain reads DGGITQSPKYLFRKEGQNVTLSCEQNLNHDAMYWYRQDPGQGLRLIYYSQIVNDFQKGDIAEGYSVSREKKESFPLTVTSAQKNPTAFYLCASSPGTGDRNQPQHFGDGTRLSIL.

The chain uses TRBV5-1 and TRBJ1-4; 8 positions agree with TRBD1. Germline V lookup: CDR1 SGHRS, CDR2 YFSETQ. CDR3 size: 14 residues. V was clipped by 4 bases and J by 6 bases; unmatched bases: 5. The CDR3 nucleotides read TGCGCCAGCAGCCAGACAGGGGTGTATGAAAAACTGTTTTTT. It translates to CASSQTGVYEKLFF. Looking up the rest from reference TRBV5-1 and TRBJ1-4 gives the full variable domain: KAGVTQTPRYLIKTRGQQVTLSCSPISGHRSVSWYQQTPGQGLQFLFEYFSETQRNKGNFPGRFSGRQFSNSRSEMNVSTLELGDSALYLCASSQTGVYEKLFFGSGTQLSVL.

CDR3 DNA: TGTGCCAGCTCACAGCAACCCGCGACCCAGTACTTC. The encoded protein is CASSQQPATQYF. The gene calls are TRBV18 and TRBJ2-5; D is undetermined. The CDR3 contains 12 residues. Trimming removed 4 bases from V and 7 bases from J, with 10 bases in between. The V gene's germline CDR1 is KGHSH and CDR2 LQKENI.

V is TRBV5-4 and J is TRBJ2-5, with TRBD1 identical over 7 bases. The closer fit of TRBJ2-7 to the DNA end suggests the J call may be wrong. Germline lookup yields CDR1 SGHNT and CDR2 YYREEE (reference sequence). The CDR3 sequence is 14 residues long. CDR3 DNA: TGTGCCAGCAGTCGACAGGGTTCGGCCTACGAGCAGTACTTC. Residues: CASSRQGSAYEQYF.

This sequence joins TRBV7-8 and TRBJ2-7; 14 bases are a match to TRBD2. With V trimmed by 0 bases and J by 8 bases, 6 bases remained unmatched. From germline, CDR1 is SGHVS and CDR2 FQNEAQ. The CDR3 has 16 residues. The CDR3 protein is CASSLAGTSGGGKQYF. The CDR3 region has the DNA TGTGCCAGCAGCTTAGCTGGGACTAGCGGGGGAGGTAAGCAGTACTTC. Filled out from reference TRBV7-8 and TRBJ2-7, the complete variable domain reads GAGVSQSPRYKVAKRGQDVALRCDPISGHVSLFWYQQALGQGPEFLTYFQNEAQLDKSGLPSDRFFAERPEGSVSTLKIQRTQQEDSAVYLCASSLAGTSGGGKQYFGPGTRLTVT.

The chain joins TRBV18 to TRBJ2-7; 8 positions agree with TRBD1. There are 14 residues in the CDR3. J was trimmed by 3 bases and V by 6 bases; bases with no gene match: 7. Germline CDR1 reads KGHSH; CDR2 reads LQKENI. CDR3 protein: CASSEPGQDYEQYF. CDR3 sequence (DNA): TGTGCCAGCTCCGAACCGGGACAGGACTACGAGCAGTACTTC.

The rearrangement links TRBV19 to TRBJ2-2; 10 nucleotides align to TRBD1. This CDR3 has 14 residues. Trimming took 10 bases from V and 3 from J; bases not matched to a gene: 5. Germline values: CDR1 LNHDA, CDR2 SQIVND (reference sequence). CDR3 bases: TGTGCCACGACGGGACAGGGGTACACCGGGGAGCTGTTTTTT. Translating it yields CATTGQGYTGELFF.

This clone was counted once. The chain recombines TRBV11-2 with TRBJ2-5; 8 bases match TRBD2. The CDR3 runs 15 residues. Germline CDR1 reads SGHAT; CDR2 reads FQNNGV. The trim removed 1 base at V and 2 bases at J, leaving 3 bases unmatched. DNA for the CDR3: TGTGCCAGCAGCTTAGGGACTAGCCCACAAGAGACCCAGTACTTC. It codes for CASSLGTSPQETQYF.

The V gene is TRBV6-5, the J gene TRBJ1-5, with D possibly TRBD1 on 6 matching bases. Trimming pared 2 bases from V and 5 bases from J, leaving 13 bases between. CDR1 and CDR2 (germline): MNHEY, SVGAGI. CDR3 length: 15 residues. The CDR3 protein is CASSYGQGTYQPQHF. CDR3 DNA: TGTGCCAGCAGTTACGGGCAGGGGACGTATCAGCCCCAGCATTTT.